The 29 T cell receptor beta chains listed next were all sequenced from one sample in a study of T cell responses to AZD1222 COVID-19 vaccine. Generated by immunoSEQ multiplex PCR, the TCRdb table keeps only in-frame clones and is missing some. The sample lists approximately 89,000 clones, under 95% occurring once. The specimen was peripheral blood, collected on day 0 of AZD1222 vaccination. The receptors come from an adult in good health.

The V gene is TRBV4-3, the J gene TRBJ1-2; D uncertain. The CDR3 has 17 amino acids. Trimming took 4 bases from V and 4 from J, leaving 22 bases between them. Germline-derived CDR1 and CDR2 are LGHNA and YSLEER. The CDR3 region has the DNA TGCGCCAGCAGCCCTTTCCCCTCCCCTTTTTCCACCTATGGCTACACCTTC. The encoded protein is CASSPFPSPFSTYGYTF.

CDR3 coding DNA: TGCGCCAGCAGCTTTGGACAGCGTAATGAAAAACTGTTTTTT. This encodes CASSFGQRNEKLFF. The chain has TRBV5-1 and TRBJ1-4; a weak D match, TRBD1 (6 bases). The CDR3 runs to 14 residues. Trimming left V 2 bases short and J 4 bases short, with 9 bases between. Germline V gene sequence: CDR1 SGHRS, CDR2 YFSETQ.

CDR3 bases: TGTGCCAGCAGTGAACCGAGCGGTCGGGGAAACTCCTACAATGAGCAGTTCTTC. Translation: CASSEPSGRGNSYNEQFF. This rearrangement joins TRBV25-1 to TRBJ2-1; D possibly corresponds to TRBD2 (5 bases). Germline V gene sequence: CDR1 MGHDK, CDR2 SYGVNS. Trimming took 2 bases from V and 0 from J, leaving 17 bases between them. The CDR3 loop spans 18 amino acids.

This chain connects TRBV7-9 to TRBJ2-3, with TRBD2 identical over 10 bases. The germline gives CDR1 SEHNR, CDR2 FQNEAQ (reference sequence). The trim removed 8 bases at V and 5 bases at J, leaving 7 bases unmatched. The CDR3 sequence is 14 residues long. CDR3 in amino acids: CASGKAGGRDTQYF. The CDR3 DNA reads as TGTGCCAGCGGGAAAGCGGGAGGGCGAGATACGCAGTATTTT.

The rearrangement links TRBV7-2 to TRBJ2-1; D is unresolved. The CDR3 is 17 residues long. V lost 5 bases and J lost 0, with 17 bases in between. CDR1 and CDR2 from the germline V gene are SGHTA and FQGNSA. DNA of the CDR3: TGTGCCAGCAGCGTGGCATCTTATAGTAGCTCCTACAATGAGCAGTTCTTC. Its translation: CASSVASYSSSYNEQFF.

The chain uses TRBV6-1 and TRBJ2-2; D gene uncertain. Germline CDR1 and CDR2: MNHNS and SASEGT. CDR3 length: 13 amino acids. The germline V and J ends were trimmed by 2 bases and 6 bases, with 7 bases remaining between them. The CDR3 region has the DNA TGTGCCAGCAGTGAACGAGTTTCCGGGGAGCTGTTTTTT. It yields the protein CASSERVSGELFF.

The V gene is TRBV19, the J gene TRBJ2-7; tentatively, D is TRBD1 (6 bases). The CDR3 spans 13 residues. Germline CDR1 LNHDA, CDR2 SQIVND (reference sequence). V lost 6 bases to trimming and J lost 2 bases, with 11 bases between them. Written as DNA, the CDR3 is TGTGCCAGTAGGGGGACAACTCCCTACGAGCAGTACTTC. This gives the protein CASRGTTPYEQYF.

J is TRBJ1-1 and V is TRBV28, with a possible D match to TRBD1 (6 bases). This CDR3 contains 13 residues. Germline assignment: CDR1 MDHEN and CDR2 SYDVKM. Trimming cost V 7 bases and J 1 base, with 10 bases left between them. The CDR3 loop reads CASTRGGNTEAFF. CDR3 nucleotide sequence: TGTGCCAGCACCCGAGGGGGGAACACTGAAGCTTTCTTT. Complete variable domain (other parts from reference TRBV28 and TRBJ1-1): DVKVTQSSRYLVKRTGEKVFLECVQDMDHENMFWYRQDPGLGLRLIYFSYDVKMKEKGDIPEGYSVSREKKERFSLILESASTNQTSMYLCASTRGGNTEAFFGQGTRLTVV.

The chain combines TRBV9 with TRBJ2-7; 10 nucleotides align to TRBD2. This CDR3 has 15 amino acids. Germline lookup yields CDR1 SGDLS and CDR2 YYNGEE. The ends lost 0 bases at V and 6 bases at J; junction bases unmatched: 6. CDR3 sequence reads: CASSVEGSGRFEQYF. In DNA, the CDR3 is TGTGCCAGCAGCGTAGAAGGTAGCGGGAGGTTCGAGCAGTACTTC. The full variable domain, with the rest looked up from reference TRBV9 and TRBJ2-7, is DSGVTQTPKHLITATGQRVTLRCSPRSGDLSVYWYQQSLDQGLQFLIQYYNGEERAKGNILERFSAQQFPDLHSELNLSSLELGDSALYFCASSVEGSGRFEQYFGPGTRLTVT.

The chain recombines TRBV5-1 with TRBJ1-1; no definite D call. V was shortened by 5 bases and J by 7 bases, with 21 bases between the two germline ends. Looked up from germline, CDR1 is SGHRS and CDR2 is YFSETQ. The CDR3 covers 15 residues. The CDR3 sequence: CASSPEGGRSVEAFF. In nucleotides, the CDR3 is TGCGCCAGCAGTCCCGAGGGCGGCCGGTCGGTTGAAGCTTTCTTT.

The V call is TRBV20-1, the J call TRBJ2-3; D is ambiguous. V was trimmed by 3 bases and J by 2 bases, leaving 12 bases between them. In germline, CDR1 is DFQATT, CDR2 SNEGSKA (reference sequence). The CDR3 has 14 residues. The CDR3 spells CSASSTGSTDTQYF. The CDR3 DNA sequence: TGCAGTGCTAGTTCGACGGGTTCCACAGATACGCAGTATTTT.

The chain carries TRBV15 and TRBJ2-3, with a tentative D call TRBD2 (5 bases). CDR3 size: 14 residues. Germline CDR1 LNHNV, CDR2 YYDKDF (reference sequence). The V and J ends lost 1 base and 2 bases respectively, with 7 bases between them. For the CDR3, the DNA is TGTGCCACCAGCAGAGCGGGAACCACAGATACGCAGTATTTT. Its protein is CATSRAGTTDTQYF.

This clone was picked up one time. The chain joins TRBV5-1 to TRBJ2-1, with TRBD2 matching over 7 bases. Looked up from germline, CDR1 is SGHRS and CDR2 is YFSETQ. The J segment lost 9 bases and the V segment lost 6 bases, leaving 12 bases of the junction unmatched. The CDR3 is 14 amino acids. CDR3 loop: CASNPGTIGGEQFF. CDR3 DNA sequence: TGCGCCAGCAACCCCGGGACTATCGGAGGTGAGCAGTTCTTC.

The rearrangement links TRBV28 to TRBJ2-1; TRBD1 is a possible D gene (6 bases). This CDR3 is 15 amino acids long. CDR1 is MDHEN and CDR2 is SYDVKM in the germline V gene. Deletions cut 6 bases from V and 3 bases from J, with 15 bases between. CDR3 bases: TGTGCCAGCAGCCAACTGGGACAAAGCTACAATGAGCAGTTCTTC. It yields the protein CASSQLGQSYNEQFF.

The CDR3 region is CASLAGGQTYEQYF. CDR3 DNA: TGTGCCAGCTTAGCGGGAGGGCAAACCTACGAGCAGTACTTC. The gene calls are TRBV6-5 and TRBJ2-7; TRBD2 aligns across 11 bases. CDR1 is MNHEY and CDR2 is SVGAGI in the germline V gene. CDR3 length: 14 amino acids. V shed 8 bases, J shed 2 bases, and the junction held 5 bases outside the gene matches.

The rearrangement links TRBV19 to TRBJ2-2; weak D call: TRBD2 (6 bases). Between the trimmed V and J ends, which lost 9 bases and 6 bases, there was a span of 14 bases. The CDR3 loop spans 13 amino acids. Germline lookup yields CDR1 LNHDA and CDR2 SQIVND (reference sequence). CDR3 DNA sequence: TGTGCCAGCCACGGGTGGGGGGCCGGGGAGCTGTTTTTT. The encoded protein is CASHGWGAGELFF.

The chain uses TRBV30 and TRBJ1-4, with D perhaps TRBD1 (5 bases). CDR3 length: 15 residues. V shed 3 bases and J shed 0 bases, with 11 bases lying between them. Germline-derived CDR1 and CDR2 are GTSNPN and SVGIG (reference sequence). The CDR3 DNA is TGTGCCTGGAGCCTGGGCAGGGCAACTAATGAAAAACTGTTTTTT. Its translation: CAWSLGRATNEKLFF.

The genes are TRBV28 and TRBJ2-1, with 8 positions matching TRBD2. In germline, CDR1 is MDHEN, CDR2 SYDVKM. Trimming at V came to 2 bases and at J to 4 bases, leaving 1 base not matched to a gene. CDR3 length: 14 amino acids. The CDR3 sequence is CASSLASGYNEQFF. CDR3 sequence (DNA): TGTGCCAGCAGTTTAGCTAGCGGGTACAATGAGCAGTTCTTC. The full variable domain, rest sourced from reference TRBV28 and TRBJ2-1, is DVKVTQSSRYLVKRTGEKVFLECVQDMDHENMFWYRQDPGLGLRLIYFSYDVKMKEKGDIPEGYSVSREKKERFSLILESASTNQTSMYLCASSLASGYNEQFFGPGTRLTVL.

The V and J genes are TRBV7-9 and TRBJ1-6; D call uncertain. The germline V and J ends were trimmed by 3 bases and 6 bases, with 12 bases remaining between them. The CDR3 extends over 15 amino acids. Looked up from germline, CDR1 is SEHNR and CDR2 is FQNEAQ (reference sequence). Here the CDR3 DNA reads TGTGCCAGCAGCTTTCTCTCTCCAAGTAATTCACCCCTCCACTTT. The encoded protein is CASSFLSPSNSPLHF.

The chain is built from TRBV10-3 and TRBJ1-2; D perhaps matches TRBD1 (5 bases). This CDR3 is built from 16 residues. V dropped 2 bases and J dropped 0 bases, with 13 bases sitting between them. Germline V gene data show CDR1 as ENHRY and CDR2 as SYGVKD. The CDR3 protein is CAISETPGPSNYGYTF. The CDR3 DNA is TGTGCCATCAGTGAGACCCCGGGACCTTCTAACTATGGCTACACCTTC.

The CDR3 DNA sequence: TGCGCCAGCAGCATTCGGGACAGGGATGGTGAGCAGTACTTC. It encodes CASSIRDRDGEQYF. The genes are TRBV5-1 and TRBJ2-7, with 9 bases that match TRBD1. Germline V gene sequence: CDR1 SGHRS, CDR2 YFSETQ. The CDR3 is 14 residues long. The ends lost 4 bases at V and 7 bases at J; junction bases unmatched: 9.

The chain's CDR3 is CASSLGQGRETQYF. CDR3 DNA sequence: TGTGCCAGCAGTTTAGGACAGGGGCGAGAGACCCAGTACTTC. The chain employs TRBV28 and TRBJ2-5, with 9 bases lining up with TRBD1. Germline values: CDR1 MDHEN, CDR2 SYDVKM. The CDR3 loop spans 14 amino acids. Trimming removed 2 bases from V and 4 bases from J; junction bases left unmatched: 2. Looking up the rest from reference TRBV28 and TRBJ2-5 gives the full variable domain: DVKVTQSSRYLVKRTGEKVFLECVQDMDHENMFWYRQDPGLGLRLIYFSYDVKMKEKGDIPEGYSVSREKKERFSLILESASTNQTSMYLCASSLGQGRETQYFGPGTRLLVL.

The rearrangement uses TRBV19 and TRBJ2-7; D is possibly TRBD1 or TRBD2 (5 bases each). V dropped 8 bases and J dropped 3 bases, with 20 bases sitting between them. The germline CDR1 and CDR2 sequences are LNHDA and SQIVND (reference sequence). This CDR3 comprises 15 residues. CDR3 nucleotides: TGTGCCAGTGGGAGCGCCAGTGGGGGTAACTACGAGCAGTACTTC. Protein: CASGSASGGNYEQYF.

The chain uses TRBV7-2 and TRBJ2-5; perhaps TRBD1 as D (6 bases). The V end was cut by 5 bases, the J end by 2 bases, with 15 bases between. The CDR3 covers 15 residues. Germline V gene lookup returns CDR1 SGHTA and CDR2 FQGNSA. The CDR3 loop is CASSRSGAGQETQYF. CDR3 bases: TGTGCCAGCAGCCGGTCAGGGGCAGGTCAAGAGACCCAGTACTTC.

CDR3 DNA sequence: TGTGCCAGCAGGGCAGGGGGCGGATCTAATGAAAAACTGTTTTTT. Translation gives CASRAGGGSNEKLFF. This chain uses TRBV13 with TRBJ1-4, with 8 bases aligning to TRBD1. V was pared by 6 bases and J by 3 bases, with 6 bases of the junction left unmatched. Germline CDR1 is PRHDT and CDR2 is FYEKMQ (reference sequence). The CDR3 contains 15 residues.

The rearrangement uses TRBV10-3 and TRBJ1-5, with 8 nucleotides matching TRBD1. The CDR3 contains 15 residues. Germline-derived CDR1 and CDR2 are ENHRY and SYGVKD. V lost 2 bases to trimming and J lost 2 bases; unmatched junction nucleotides: 2. CDR3 in amino acids: CAISEGQGGNQPQHF. As DNA, the CDR3 is TGTGCCATCAGTGAGGGACAGGGAGGCAATCAGCCCCAGCATTTT.

The V call is TRBV27, the J call TRBJ2-7, with 10 bases aligning to TRBD1. This CDR3 region has 15 residues. Germline loops: CDR1 MNHEY, CDR2 SMNVEV (reference sequence). The J segment lost 4 bases and the V segment lost 5 bases, leaving 8 bases of the junction unmatched. CDR3 nucleotide sequence: TGTGCCAGCAGTCGACCCGGGACAGGGGTATACGAGCAGTACTTC. Its protein is CASSRPGTGVYEQYF.

The chain recombines TRBV6-5 with TRBJ1-6, with 8 bases matching TRBD1. V gave up 5 bases and J gave up 9 bases; unmatched junction bases: 6. CDR1 and CDR2 from the germline V gene are MNHEY and SVGAGI. The length of the CDR3 is 14 residues. The CDR3 sequence: CASSKTDRGSPLHF. The CDR3 nucleotides are TGTGCCAGCAGTAAAACTGACAGGGGTTCACCCCTCCACTTT.

The chain uses TRBV11-2 and TRBJ1-2; D is ambiguous. V lost 4 bases to trimming and J lost 0 bases, with 9 bases between them. Per the germline V gene, CDR1 is SGHAT and CDR2 is FQNNGV. This CDR3 is 14 amino acids long. CDR3 coding DNA: TGTGCCAGCAGCTCAAACGCGGCTAACTATGGCTACACCTTC. Translation gives CASSSNAANYGYTF.